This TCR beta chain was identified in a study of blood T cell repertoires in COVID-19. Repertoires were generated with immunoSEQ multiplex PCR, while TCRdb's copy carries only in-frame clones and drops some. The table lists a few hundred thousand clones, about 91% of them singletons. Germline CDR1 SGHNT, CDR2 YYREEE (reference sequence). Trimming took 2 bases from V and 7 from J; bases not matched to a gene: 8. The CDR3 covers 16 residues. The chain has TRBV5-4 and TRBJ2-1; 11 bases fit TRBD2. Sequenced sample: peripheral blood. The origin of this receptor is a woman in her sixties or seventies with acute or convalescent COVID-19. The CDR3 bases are TGTGCCAGCAGCTTAGGTGGGACTAGCGGTAGGAATGAGCAGTTCTTC. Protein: CASSLGGTSGRNEQFF.